This TCR beta chain was sequenced for a study of CD8+ T cells in alopecia areata. Between the trimmed V and J ends, which lost 5 bases and 4 bases, there was a span of 20 bases. CDR3 size: 15 residues. Germline-derived CDR1 and CDR2 are GTSNPN and SVGIG (reference sequence). Once RNA had been extracted, it was reverse transcribed into cDNA to act as the sequencing template. Sequencing was performed with immunoSEQ multiplex PCR; in TCRdb, only in-frame clones are kept and a portion is missing. The sample yields approximately 200,000 clones, roughly three fifths seen once. Documented treatment: oral pan-JAK inhibitor, 5-10 mg twice daily.

The sequences come from CD4+ T cells sorted from blood, collected at week 4, from a patient treated with tofacitinib. This rearrangement joins TRBV30 to TRBJ2-5; possible D gene TRBD2, 5 bases. The clonotype originates from a human donor with alopecia areata. This CDR3 reads CAWSARAAVVETQYF. The DNA for the CDR3 is TGTGCCTGGTCCGCGAGGGCCGCCGTGGTAGAGACCCAGTACTTC.